This TCR beta chain was sequenced in a study of cytomegalovirus exposure and HLA in healthy donors. Regarding the study as a whole: Accurate HLA-A and HLA-B prediction from TCR beta sequences was reported for most subjects. Follow-up analysis found HLA locus-dependent TCR association rates, highest for DRB1 and lowest for HLA-C. Later analysis demonstrated an association between a missense DCLRE1C variant and TCR beta V- and J-gene trimming.

PCR employed 60 Vbeta and 13 Jbeta primers. Generated by immunoSEQ multiplex PCR, the TCRdb table keeps only in-frame clones and is missing some. The sample consists of roughly 130,000 clones, 74% of them appearing once. This CDR3 region has 16 residues. The trim removed 2 bases at V and 7 bases at J, leaving 5 bases unmatched. CDR1 and CDR2 (germline): SGHDN, FVKESK. Of note for this clone: Antigen unknown.

This clonotype originated in a woman aged 50 to 60 in good health and CMV-seropositive. The specimen sequenced was PBMCs. The rearrangement joins TRBV14 to TRBJ1-6, with 10 bases that match TRBD1. CDR3: CASSQIRQGANSPLHF. CDR3 coding DNA: TGTGCCAGCAGCCAAATTAGACAGGGGGCCAATTCACCCCTCCACTTT.